These 21 T cell receptor beta chains were all obtained from the same sample, sequenced in a study of blood T cells in healthy people across ages. Combining a sample-barcoded 5' primer with a J-beta primer mix, a second PCR ran for about 7 to 11 cycles. TCRdb redid the calling of the 5' RACE reads with MiXCR, one entry per CDR3 protein. Among some 550,000 distinct CDR3 sequences, roughly 43% were seen once, and the ten largest hold roughly 25%. The specimen was blood. Receptors originate from a man at least 80 years old in good health.

The chain recombines TRBV20-1 with TRBJ2-4, with a weak D call TRBD1 (6 bases). This CDR3 comprises 16 residues. The germline V and J ends were trimmed by 3 bases and 0 bases, with 15 bases remaining between them. Germline CDR1 and CDR2: DFQATT and SNEGSKA (reference sequence). CDR3 residues: CSASPRQALAKNIQYF. The DNA for the CDR3 is TGCAGTGCTAGCCCTCGACAGGCGCTAGCCAAAAACATTCAGTACTTC.

The chain has TRBV20-1 and TRBJ2-7, with TRBD1 matching 7 bases. This CDR3 contains 13 residues. Trimming took 6 bases from V and 3 from J; bases not matched to a gene: 8. The germline V gene encodes CDR1 DFQATT and CDR2 SNEGSKA (reference sequence). The CDR3 DNA reads as TGCAGTGCAAACAGGGGCTCCCTCTACGAGCAGTACTTC. Translation: CSANRGSLYEQYF.

The V gene is TRBV6-2 or TRBV6-3, the J gene TRBJ2-1, with TRBD1 matching 9 bases. Germline values: CDR1 MNHEY, CDR2 SVGEGT. V was pared by 7 bases and J by 8 bases, with 21 bases of the junction left unmatched. CDR3 length: 18 amino acids. The DNA for the CDR3 is TGTGCCAGCACCTATTCCGACCCCGGGACAGGGAATCGCGATGAGCAGTTCTTC. Its translation: CASTYSDPGTGNRDEQFF.

CDR3 in DNA: TGTGCCAGCAGCTCGGGACACCTATACAATGAGCAGTTCTTC. This codes for CASSSGHLYNEQFF. The chain is built from TRBV7-3 and TRBJ2-1, with D tentatively TRBD1 (6 bases). The CDR3 extends over 14 amino acids. Trimming pared 4 bases from V and 4 bases from J, leaving 11 bases between. Germline CDR1 SGHTA, CDR2 FQGTGA. Full variable domain (missing parts from reference TRBV7-3 and TRBJ2-1): GAGVSQTPSNKVTEKGKYVELRCDPISGHTALYWYRQSLGQGPEFLIYFQGTGAADDSGLPNDRFFAVRPEGSVSTLKIQRTERGDSAVYLCASSSGHLYNEQFFGPGTRLTVL.

The chain combines TRBV7-3 with TRBJ2-1, with a tentative D call TRBD1 (5 bases). This CDR3 spans 16 amino acids. Between the trimmed V and J ends, which lost 5 bases and 0 bases, there was a span of 14 bases. Germline V gene data show CDR1 as SGHTA and CDR2 as FQGTGA. Here the CDR3 reads CASSPQGASSYNEQFF. In DNA form, the CDR3 reads TGTGCCAGCAGCCCCCAAGGGGCTAGCTCCTACAATGAGCAGTTCTTC.

The chain uses TRBV3-1 and TRBJ2-3; 11 bases agree with TRBD2. Trimming at V came to 4 bases and at J to 1 base, leaving 7 bases not matched to a gene. This CDR3 is built from 17 residues. Germline V gene lookup returns CDR1 LGHDT and CDR2 YNNKEL (reference sequence). This CDR3 reads CASSPWMTSGGTDTQYF. The DNA of the CDR3 is TGTGCCAGCAGCCCCTGGATGACTAGCGGGGGCACAGATACGCAGTATTTT.

The sample holds many counts of this clonotype. Here the CDR3 reads CASRFSGVGEQYF. The CDR3 DNA follows: TGTGCCAGCAGGTTTAGCGGGGTTGGCGAGCAGTACTTC. V usage is TRBV6-6 and J usage is TRBJ2-7, with TRBD2 matching 8 bases. Germline loops: CDR1 MNHNY, CDR2 SVGAGI (reference sequence). CDR3 size: 13 residues. Trimming at V came to 6 bases and at J to 6 bases, leaving 7 bases not matched to a gene.

J is TRBJ2-4 and V is TRBV9, with TRBD2 as a possible D gene (7 bases). This CDR3 region has 14 residues. CDR1 and CDR2 (germline): SGDLS, YYNGEE. V gave up 1 base and J gave up 13 bases, with 18 bases separating them. The CDR3 DNA reads TGTGCCAGCAGCGTAAAAGGGGGGGCAGGGGAGCAGTACTTC. Translated: CASSVKGGAGEQYF.

In this sample, this clonotype turned up a few times. The chain carries TRBV20-1 and TRBJ2-3; D is unresolved. V lost 5 bases and J lost 1, with 7 bases in between. Germline lookup yields CDR1 DFQATT and CDR2 SNEGSKA (reference sequence). The CDR3 length is 12 residues. This chain's CDR3 is CSAPFGTDTQYF. In DNA form, the CDR3 reads TGCAGTGCTCCATTCGGCACAGATACGCAGTATTTT.

This chain links TRBV20-1 with TRBJ1-4; 7 nucleotides match TRBD1. Looked up from germline, CDR1 is DFQATT and CDR2 is SNEGSKA (reference sequence). This CDR3 comprises 12 residues. V was clipped by 6 bases and J by 8 bases; unmatched bases: 6. The CDR3 is CSAHGQVEKLFF. CDR3 nucleotides: TGCAGTGCCCACGGACAGGTCGAAAAACTGTTTTTT.

The J gene is TRBJ1-1, the V gene TRBV6-2 or TRBV6-3; D call uncertain. The V gene's germline CDR1 is MNHEY and CDR2 SVGEGT. CDR3 length: 13 amino acids. Trimming pared 4 bases from V and 11 bases from J, leaving 17 bases between. CDR3 loop: CASSSPTWGGAFF. The CDR3 DNA reads TGTGCCAGCAGTTCCCCGACATGGGGTGGGGCTTTCTTT.

The V call is TRBV5-1, the J call TRBJ2-7; D ambiguous. The CDR3 has 13 residues. The germline CDR1 and CDR2 sequences are SGHRS and YFSETQ. Trimming left V 0 bases short and J 4 bases short, with 8 bases between. CDR3 DNA: TGCGCCAGCAGCTTGGCCGTCCCATACGAGCAGTACTTC. Amino acid sequence: CASSLAVPYEQYF.

Only a few counts were recorded for this clonotype. This chain connects TRBV5-1 to TRBJ2-7, with D possibly being TRBD1 (5 bases). The CDR3 sequence is 15 residues long. CDR1 is SGHRS and CDR2 is YFSETQ in the germline V gene. Deletions cut 0 bases from V and 1 base from J, with 11 bases between. The CDR3 spells CASSLGRETSYEQYF. CDR3 bases: TGCGCCAGCAGCTTGGGCAGGGAAACATCCTACGAGCAGTACTTC.

Points on this clonotype: Possible read error: a much larger clone is one base away. The chain uses TRBV12-3 or TRBV12-4 and TRBJ1-2; D is undetermined. The CDR3 covers 12 residues. The CDR3 is CASSLLVYGCTF. The CDR3 DNA is TGTGCCAGCAGTTTATTGGTCTATGGCTGCACCTTC.

This clonotype was recorded a few times. The CDR3 is CASSLAARPNTEAFF. The CDR3 nucleotides are TGTGCCAGCAGCTTAGCGGCCAGACCGAACACTGAAGCTTTCTTT. This rearrangement joins TRBV7-9 to TRBJ1-1; unclear D gene. V lost 0 bases and J lost 1, with 9 bases in between. The CDR3 has 15 amino acids. Germline lookup yields CDR1 SEHNR and CDR2 FQNEAQ (reference sequence).

The chain joins TRBV20-1 to TRBJ2-1, with 10 bases identical to TRBD2. The trim removed 0 bases at V and 7 bases at J, leaving 6 bases unmatched. CDR3 length equals 15 residues. Germline lookup yields CDR1 DFQATT and CDR2 SNEGSKA (reference sequence). The chain's CDR3 is CSARDASGGGNEQFF. In DNA, the CDR3 is TGCAGTGCTAGAGATGCTAGCGGGGGCGGGAATGAGCAGTTCTTC.

This clonotype has just a few counts. The chain joins TRBV7-9 to TRBJ2-3; D call uncertain. The CDR3 is made up of 13 amino acids. Germline V gene data show CDR1 as SEHNR and CDR2 as FQNEAQ (reference sequence). Trimming pared 8 bases from V and 4 bases from J, leaving 13 bases between. Written as DNA, the CDR3 is TGTGCCAGCCGGTTCCTATCCTCAGATACGCAGTATTTT. Residues: CASRFLSSDTQYF.

The chain is built from TRBV29-1 and TRBJ1-6; D uncertain. The CDR3 runs to 12 residues. V was pared by 4 bases and J by 5 bases, with 6 bases between. Per germline, CDR1 SQVTM and CDR2 ANQGSEA. The CDR3 DNA reads TGCAGCGTTGGGGAGGATAATTCACCCCTCCACTTT. The encoded protein is CSVGEDNSPLHF.

The chain uses TRBV5-1 and TRBJ2-2, with D possibly being TRBD1 (6 bases). V lost 2 bases to trimming and J lost 1 base, with 12 bases between them. Germline V gene sequence: CDR1 SGHRS, CDR2 YFSETQ. The CDR3 loop spans 16 amino acids. The CDR3 loop is CASSFSGTRNTGELFF. As DNA, the CDR3 is TGCGCCAGCAGCTTCTCCGGGACAAGGAACACCGGGGAGCTGTTTTTT.

The chain joins TRBV12-3 or TRBV12-4 to TRBJ2-7; D may be TRBD2 (6 bases). Between the trimmed V and J ends, which lost 1 base and 10 bases, there was a span of 23 bases. CDR3 length equals 16 residues. The CDR3 nucleotides are TGTGCCAGCAGTTTAGACGCGGCGGCCGGGGGTCGTCCCCAGTACTTC. This encodes CASSLDAAAGGRPQYF.

The genes are TRBV28 and TRBJ2-5; no reliable D call. The CDR3 is 15 residues long. The V gene's germline CDR1 is MDHEN and CDR2 SYDVKM. V was cut by 3 bases and J by 3 bases, with 14 bases left in between. The CDR3 reads CASSLSDGRKETQYF. The CDR3 DNA follows: TGTGCCAGCAGTTTGTCGGACGGACGTAAAGAGACCCAGTACTTC.